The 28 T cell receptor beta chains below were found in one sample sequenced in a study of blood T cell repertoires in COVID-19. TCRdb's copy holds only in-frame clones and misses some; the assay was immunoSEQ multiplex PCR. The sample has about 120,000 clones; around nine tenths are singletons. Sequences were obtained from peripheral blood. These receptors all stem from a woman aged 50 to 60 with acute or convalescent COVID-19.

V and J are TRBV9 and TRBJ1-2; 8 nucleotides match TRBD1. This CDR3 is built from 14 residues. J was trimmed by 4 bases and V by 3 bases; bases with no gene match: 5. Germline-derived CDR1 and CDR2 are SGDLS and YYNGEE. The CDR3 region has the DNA TGTGCCAGCAGCGCCTCAGGACAGGGCTATGGCTACACCTTC. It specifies CASSASGQGYGYTF.

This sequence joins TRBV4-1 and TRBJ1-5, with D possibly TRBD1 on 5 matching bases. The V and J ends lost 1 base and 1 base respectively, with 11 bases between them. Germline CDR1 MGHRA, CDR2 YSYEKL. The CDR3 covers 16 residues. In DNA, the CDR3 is TGCGCCAGCAGCCAAGGTTACGGGGGAAGCAATCAGCCCCAGCATTTT. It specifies CASSQGYGGSNQPQHF.

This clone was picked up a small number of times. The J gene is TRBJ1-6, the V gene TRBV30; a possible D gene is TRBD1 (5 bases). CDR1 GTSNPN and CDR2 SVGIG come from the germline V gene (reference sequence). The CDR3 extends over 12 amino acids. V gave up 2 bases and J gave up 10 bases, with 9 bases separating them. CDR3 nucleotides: TGTGCCTGGAGTCAGGGAAGCTCACCCCTCCACTTT. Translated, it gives CAWSQGSSPLHF.

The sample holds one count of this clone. CDR3 loop: CASSSGGNTEAFF. The CDR3 DNA is TGTGCCAGCTCCTCGGGGGGGAACACTGAAGCTTTCTTT. V gene TRBV18 combines with J gene TRBJ1-1; D is perhaps TRBD1 (5 bases). The germline CDR1 and CDR2 sequences are KGHSH and LQKENI. Trimming removed 6 bases from V and 1 base from J, with 9 bases in between. This CDR3 comprises 13 residues.

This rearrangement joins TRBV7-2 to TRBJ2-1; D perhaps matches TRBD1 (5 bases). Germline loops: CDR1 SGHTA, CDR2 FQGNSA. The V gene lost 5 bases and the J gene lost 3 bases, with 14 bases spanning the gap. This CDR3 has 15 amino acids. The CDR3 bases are TGTGCCAGCAGCCAAGACAGTGCTTTCTACAATGAGCAGTTCTTC. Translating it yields CASSQDSAFYNEQFF.

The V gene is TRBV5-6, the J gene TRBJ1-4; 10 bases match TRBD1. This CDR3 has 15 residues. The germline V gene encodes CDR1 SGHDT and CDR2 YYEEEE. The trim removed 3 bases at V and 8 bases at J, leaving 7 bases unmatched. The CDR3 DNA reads TGTGCCAGCAGCTGGGGGACAGGGGCGGGAGAAAAACTGTTTTTT. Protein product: CASSWGTGAGEKLFF.

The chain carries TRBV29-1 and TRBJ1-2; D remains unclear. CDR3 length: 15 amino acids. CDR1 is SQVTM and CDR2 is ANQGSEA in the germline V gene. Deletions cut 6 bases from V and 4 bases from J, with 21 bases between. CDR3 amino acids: CSVEGGALGSYGYTF. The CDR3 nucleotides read TGCAGCGTCGAGGGAGGAGCCCTGGGTAGCTATGGCTACACCTTC.

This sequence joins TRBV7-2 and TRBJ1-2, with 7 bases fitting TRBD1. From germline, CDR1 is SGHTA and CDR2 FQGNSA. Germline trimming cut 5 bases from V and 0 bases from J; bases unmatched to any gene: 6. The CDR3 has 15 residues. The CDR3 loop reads CASSPGTAPNYGYTF. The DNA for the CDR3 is TGTGCCAGCAGCCCCGGGACAGCTCCTAACTATGGCTACACCTTC.

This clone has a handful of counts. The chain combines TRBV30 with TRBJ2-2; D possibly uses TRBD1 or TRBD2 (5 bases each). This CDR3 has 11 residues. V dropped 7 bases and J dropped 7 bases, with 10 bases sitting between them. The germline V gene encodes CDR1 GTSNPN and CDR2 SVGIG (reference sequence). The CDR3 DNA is TGTGCCTTGGGGGTCGGCGGGGAGCTGTTTTTT. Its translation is CALGVGGELFF.

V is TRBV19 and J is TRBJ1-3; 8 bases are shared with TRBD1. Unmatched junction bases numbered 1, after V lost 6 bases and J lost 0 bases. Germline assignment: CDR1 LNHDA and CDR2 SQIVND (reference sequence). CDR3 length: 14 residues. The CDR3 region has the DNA TGTGCCAGTAGGGACAGGGACTCTGGAAACACCATATATTTT. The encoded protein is CASRDRDSGNTIYF.

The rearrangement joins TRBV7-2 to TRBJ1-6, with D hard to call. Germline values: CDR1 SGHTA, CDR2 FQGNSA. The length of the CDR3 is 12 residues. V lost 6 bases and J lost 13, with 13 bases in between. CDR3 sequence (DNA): TGTGCCAGCAGGTTGACATCCTTGCCCCTCCACTTT. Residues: CASRLTSLPLHF.

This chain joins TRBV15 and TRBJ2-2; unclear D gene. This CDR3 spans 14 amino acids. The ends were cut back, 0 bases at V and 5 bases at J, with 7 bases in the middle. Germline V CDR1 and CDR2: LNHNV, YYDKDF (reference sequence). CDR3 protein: CATSRDLRTGELFF. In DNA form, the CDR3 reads TGTGCCACCAGCAGAGATCTGAGGACCGGGGAGCTGTTTTTT.

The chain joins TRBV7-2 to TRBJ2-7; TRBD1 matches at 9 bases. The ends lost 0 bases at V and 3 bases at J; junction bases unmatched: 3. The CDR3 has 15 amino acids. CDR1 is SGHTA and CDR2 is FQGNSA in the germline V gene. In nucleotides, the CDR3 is TGTGCCAGCAGCTTAGCGGCGACAGGGGGCTACGAGCAGTACTTC. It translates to CASSLAATGGYEQYF.

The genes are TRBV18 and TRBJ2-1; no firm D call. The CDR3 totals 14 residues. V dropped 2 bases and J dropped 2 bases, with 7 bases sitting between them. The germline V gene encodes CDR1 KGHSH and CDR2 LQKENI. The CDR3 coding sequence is TGTGCCAGCTCACCAGTGCTAGCCTACAATGAGCAGTTCTTC. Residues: CASSPVLAYNEQFF.

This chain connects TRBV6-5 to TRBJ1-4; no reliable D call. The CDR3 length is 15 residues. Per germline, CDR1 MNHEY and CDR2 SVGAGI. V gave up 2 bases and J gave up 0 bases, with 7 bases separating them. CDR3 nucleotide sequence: TGTGCCAGCAGTTACCTCGGGACAACTAATGAAAAACTGTTTTTT. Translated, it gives CASSYLGTTNEKLFF.

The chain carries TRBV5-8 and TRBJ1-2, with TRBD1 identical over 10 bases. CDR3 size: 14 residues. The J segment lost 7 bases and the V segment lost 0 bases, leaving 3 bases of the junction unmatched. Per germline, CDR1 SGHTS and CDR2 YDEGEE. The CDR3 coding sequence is TGTGCCAGCAGCTTGGACGGGACAGGGGTTGGCTACACCTTC. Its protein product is CASSLDGTGVGYTF.

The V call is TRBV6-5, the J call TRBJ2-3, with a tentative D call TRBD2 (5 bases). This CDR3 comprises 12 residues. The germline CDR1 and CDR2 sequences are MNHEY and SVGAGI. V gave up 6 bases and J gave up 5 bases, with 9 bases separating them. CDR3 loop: CASRSRGDTQYF. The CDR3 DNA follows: TGTGCCAGCAGGAGCCGGGGAGATACGCAGTATTTT.

CDR3 amino acids: CASSHPSGYGNTIYF. For the CDR3, the DNA is TGTGCCAGCAGTCACCCCTCGGGGTATGGAAACACCATATATTTT. This chain uses TRBV6-2 or TRBV6-3 with TRBJ1-3; D uncertain. The CDR3 is 15 residues long. Trimming took 5 bases from V and 3 from J, leaving 14 bases between them. Looked up from germline, CDR1 is MNHEY and CDR2 is SVGEGT.

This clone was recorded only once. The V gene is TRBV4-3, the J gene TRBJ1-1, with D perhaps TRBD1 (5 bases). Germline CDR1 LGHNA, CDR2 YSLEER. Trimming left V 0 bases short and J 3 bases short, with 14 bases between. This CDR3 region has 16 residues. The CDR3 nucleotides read TGCGCCAGCAGCCAAGATGGGGTGGAGGGGCACACTGAAGCTTTCTTT. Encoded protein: CASSQDGVEGHTEAFF.

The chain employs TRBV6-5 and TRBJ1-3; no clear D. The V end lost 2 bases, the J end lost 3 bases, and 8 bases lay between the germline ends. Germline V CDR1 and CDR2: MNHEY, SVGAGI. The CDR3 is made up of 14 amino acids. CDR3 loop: CASSYADIGNTIYF. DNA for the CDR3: TGTGCCAGCAGTTACGCCGACATTGGAAACACCATATATTTT.

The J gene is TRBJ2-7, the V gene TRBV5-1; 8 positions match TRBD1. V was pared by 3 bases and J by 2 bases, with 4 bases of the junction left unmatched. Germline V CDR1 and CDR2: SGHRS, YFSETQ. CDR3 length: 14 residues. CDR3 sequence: CASSYSGGTYEQYF. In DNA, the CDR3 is TGCGCCAGCAGCTATTCAGGGGGCACCTACGAGCAGTACTTC.

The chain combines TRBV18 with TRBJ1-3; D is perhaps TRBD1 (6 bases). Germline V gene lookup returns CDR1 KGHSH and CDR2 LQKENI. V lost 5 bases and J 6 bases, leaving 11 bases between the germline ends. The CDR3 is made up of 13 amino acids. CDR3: CASSTGTQNTIYF. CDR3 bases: TGTGCCAGCTCAACCGGGACACAAAACACCATATATTTT.

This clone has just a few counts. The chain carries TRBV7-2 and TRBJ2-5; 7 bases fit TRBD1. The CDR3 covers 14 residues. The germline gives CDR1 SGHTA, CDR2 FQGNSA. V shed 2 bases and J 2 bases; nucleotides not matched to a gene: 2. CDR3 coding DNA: TGTGCCAGCAGCTTACAGGGGGATCAAGAGACCCAGTACTTC. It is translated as CASSLQGDQETQYF.

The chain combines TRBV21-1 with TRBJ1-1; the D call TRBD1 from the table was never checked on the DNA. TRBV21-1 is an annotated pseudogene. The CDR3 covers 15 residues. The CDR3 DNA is TGTGCCAGCAGCAAAGTAGGGACAGGGGAGACTGAAGCTTTCTTT. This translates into CASSKVGTGETEAFF.

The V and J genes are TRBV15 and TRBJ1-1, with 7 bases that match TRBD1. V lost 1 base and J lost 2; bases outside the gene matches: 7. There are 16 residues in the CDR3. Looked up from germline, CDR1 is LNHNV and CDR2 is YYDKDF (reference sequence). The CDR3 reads CATSRGFQGDNTEAFF. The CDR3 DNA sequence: TGTGCCACCAGCAGAGGGTTCCAGGGGGATAACACTGAAGCTTTCTTT.

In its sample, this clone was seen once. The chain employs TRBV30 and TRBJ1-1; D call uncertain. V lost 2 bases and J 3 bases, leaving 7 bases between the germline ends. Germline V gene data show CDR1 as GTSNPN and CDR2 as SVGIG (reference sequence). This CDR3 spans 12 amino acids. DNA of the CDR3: TGTGCCTGGAGTTCACGGGACACTGAAGCTTTCTTT. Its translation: CAWSSRDTEAFF.

For the CDR3, the DNA is TGTGCCAGCTCATTATCGTGGAGTAGCGTGGCGTCTTCCAATGAGCAGTTCTTC. Translating it yields CASSLSWSSVASSNEQFF. This chain uses TRBV18 with TRBJ2-1; D might be TRBD2 (5 bases). This CDR3 contains 18 residues. Germline CDR1 and CDR2: KGHSH and LQKENI. Trimming took 5 bases from V and 6 from J, leaving 26 bases between them.

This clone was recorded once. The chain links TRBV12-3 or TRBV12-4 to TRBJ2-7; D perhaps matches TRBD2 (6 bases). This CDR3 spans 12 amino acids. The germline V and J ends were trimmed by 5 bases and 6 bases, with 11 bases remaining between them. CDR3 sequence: CASSLQGGEQYF. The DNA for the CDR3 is TGTGCCAGCAGTCTTCAGGGAGGCGAGCAGTACTTC.